The present entry profiles one T cell receptor (beta chain) with its context. Libraries were prepared by immunoSEQ multiplex PCR; TCRdb keeps only in-frame clonotypes and omits some of them. The sample lists some 580,000 clones; less than 98% were seen once. The entry originates in a study of shared clonotypes between healthy human individuals. CD4+ cells yielded CD45RA+ naive and CD45RA-negative memory subsets. J gave up 5 bases and V 6 bases, and 4 bases lay outside the gene matches. This CDR3 contains 14 residues. CDR1 and CDR2 (germline): SGHAT, FQNNGV. Sequenced sample: naive CD4+ T cells sorted from blood. The subset here: CD45RA+ positively selected. The sequence was obtained from a woman aged 30 to 39 in good health. The V call is TRBV11-2, the J call TRBJ2-1, with 10 bases identical to TRBD2. The CDR3 region is CASRRLAGDNEQFF. CDR3 sequence (DNA): TGTGCCAGCAGGCGACTAGCGGGTGACAATGAGCAGTTCTTC.